These 30 T cell receptor beta chains came from one sample sequenced in a study of blood T cell repertoires in COVID-19. The table came from immunoSEQ multiplex PCR; TCRdb's copy has only in-frame clones and leaves some out. The table includes approximately 170,000 clones, roughly 80% detected once. Source material: peripheral blood. The receptor source for this set is a woman aged 50 to 60 with acute or convalescent COVID-19.

This clone occurred a few times. The chain is built from TRBV6-5 and TRBJ1-2; D perhaps matches TRBD1 (6 bases). The V gene lost 6 bases and the J gene lost 8 bases, with 19 bases spanning the gap. CDR1 is MNHEY and CDR2 is SVGAGI in the germline V gene. There are 14 residues in the CDR3. CDR3 coding DNA: TGTGCCAGCAGCACCGGACGACCGGGGGGCGGCTACACCTTC. Protein: CASSTGRPGGGYTF.

Only a few counts were recorded for this clone. In nucleotides, the CDR3 is TGTGCCAGCTCACAGGGGTCAGGCTATGGCTACACCTTC. Amino acids: CASSQGSGYGYTF. This chain uses TRBV18 with TRBJ1-2, with a weak D call TRBD1 (5 bases). This CDR3 comprises 13 residues. Trimming took 4 bases from V and 4 from J, leaving 10 bases between them. Germline CDR1 and CDR2: KGHSH and LQKENI. The full variable domain, rest sourced from reference TRBV18 and TRBJ1-2, is NAGVMQNPRHLVRRRGQEARLRCSPMKGHSHVYWYRQLPEEGLKFMVYLQKENIIDESGMPKERFSAEFPKEGPSILRIQQVVRGDSAAYFCASSQGSGYGYTFGSGTRLTVV.

V gene TRBV7-9 combines with J gene TRBJ2-7; 7 nucleotides match TRBD1. The CDR3 has 17 residues. J gave up 0 bases and V 1 base, and 9 bases lay outside the gene matches. Germline CDR1 and CDR2: SEHNR and FQNEAQ (reference sequence). In nucleotides, the CDR3 is TGTGCCAGCAGCTTAGGGGCCGGGACAGAGAGCTCCTACGAGCAGTACTTC. This gives the protein CASSLGAGTESSYEQYF.

V and J are TRBV2 and TRBJ1-2; 7 bases line up with TRBD1. The CDR3 is made up of 12 amino acids. Germline-derived CDR1 and CDR2 are SNHLY and FYNNEI. V dropped 7 bases and J dropped 4; count of bases not matched to a gene: 3. CDR3 residues: CASTPGGYGYTF. The CDR3 DNA is TGTGCCAGCACCCCAGGGGGCTATGGCTACACCTTC.

The chain uses TRBV7-6 and TRBJ2-1; 12 bases align to TRBD2. CDR1 and CDR2 from the germline V gene are SGHVS and FNYEAQ. The CDR3 has 17 amino acids. Trimming at V came to 5 bases and at J to 6 bases, leaving 11 bases not matched to a gene. The CDR3 loop is CASSLRLAGAVVNEQFF. The CDR3 nucleotides read TGTGCCAGCAGCCTCAGACTAGCGGGGGCGGTAGTCAATGAGCAGTTCTTC.

This chain links TRBV15 with TRBJ2-1; a possible D gene is TRBD2 (7 bases). The CDR3 loop spans 15 amino acids. Germline values: CDR1 LNHNV, CDR2 YYDKDF (reference sequence). The CDR3 here is CAASRGASRVDEQFF. The CDR3 DNA reads as TGTGCGGCGAGCCGGGGGGCTTCACGTGTCGATGAGCAGTTCTTC.

J is TRBJ1-2 and V is TRBV14; 7 bases map to TRBD1. Germline assignment: CDR1 SGHDN and CDR2 FVKESK. Trimming at V came to 3 bases and at J to 4 bases, leaving 11 bases not matched to a gene. The CDR3 runs 16 residues. The CDR3 coding sequence is TGTGCCAGCAGCCAGGGGGACAGCCGTTTTCTCTATGGCTACACCTTC. It encodes CASSQGDSRFLYGYTF.

This clone appeared once. The chain carries TRBV10-2 and TRBJ2-7; no definite D call. The CDR3 loop spans 13 amino acids. The V and J ends lost 4 bases and 6 bases respectively, with 13 bases between them. The germline V gene encodes CDR1 WSHSY and CDR2 SAAADI. The CDR3 here is CASSAYGGSEQYF. CDR3 nucleotides: TGCGCCAGCAGTGCCTATGGTGGTTCCGAGCAGTACTTC.

This chain uses TRBV7-2 with TRBJ1-6, with 7 positions matching TRBD1. The ends lost 2 bases at V and 9 bases at J; junction bases unmatched: 7. Per germline, CDR1 SGHTA and CDR2 FQGNSA. The CDR3 loop spans 15 amino acids. The CDR3 loop is CASSLNRQGGSPLHF. CDR3 nucleotide sequence: TGTGCCAGCAGCTTAAATCGACAGGGTGGTTCACCCCTCCACTTT.

V is TRBV29-1 and J is TRBJ2-3; 8 bases match TRBD2. CDR1 SQVTM and CDR2 ANQGSEA come from the germline V gene. This CDR3 has 14 residues. Trimming at V came to 6 bases and at J to 2 bases, leaving 7 bases not matched to a gene. The CDR3 sequence is CSVGTSGYTDTQYF. CDR3 nucleotide sequence: TGCAGCGTGGGAACTAGCGGATACACAGATACGCAGTATTTT.

In this sample, this clone turned up a few times. The chain joins TRBV19 to TRBJ1-2, with D perhaps TRBD1 (6 bases). Germline V lookup: CDR1 LNHDA, CDR2 SQIVND (reference sequence). The ends were cut back, 4 bases at V and 4 bases at J, with 16 bases in the middle. There are 15 residues in the CDR3. The CDR3 nucleotides read TGTGCCAGTAGTACCGAGCAGGGGCAGGGCTATGGCTACACCTTC. Encoded protein: CASSTEQGQGYGYTF. Together with reference TRBV19 and TRBJ1-2, the CDR3 gives the full variable domain: DGGITQSPKYLFRKEGQNVTLSCEQNLNHDAMYWYRQDPGQGLRLIYYSQIVNDFQKGDIAEGYSVSREKKESFPLTVTSAQKNPTAFYLCASSTEQGQGYGYTFGSGTRLTVV.

The chain has TRBV6-5 and TRBJ2-2; D gene uncertain. The V gene's germline CDR1 is MNHEY and CDR2 SVGAGI. CDR3 size: 14 residues. Trimming shortened V by 6 bases and J by 2 bases, and 10 bases separated the two germline ends. CDR3: CASRGRPNTGELFF. DNA of the CDR3: TGTGCCAGCAGGGGCCGTCCTAACACCGGGGAGCTGTTTTTT.

The J gene is TRBJ1-1, the V gene TRBV6-6; D remains unclear. The length of the CDR3 is 13 residues. CDR1 and CDR2 (germline): MNHNY, SVGAGI (reference sequence). Trimming took off 0 bases at V and 4 bases at J, with 6 bases between the two ends. CDR3 protein: CASSYSAGTEAFF. CDR3 bases: TGTGCCAGCAGTTACTCGGCAGGCACTGAAGCTTTCTTT.

The chain links TRBV9 to TRBJ2-7, with 7 bases identical to TRBD1. Germline CDR1 is SGDLS and CDR2 is YYNGEE. The V and J ends lost 4 bases and 1 base, in that order; junction bases with no gene match: 5. This CDR3 spans 14 amino acids. CDR3 DNA sequence: TGTGCCAGCAGCACAGGGGACAGTTCCTACGAGCAGTACTTC. It yields the protein CASSTGDSSYEQYF.

This rearrangement joins TRBV9 to TRBJ2-3; 8 bases match TRBD1. Germline-derived CDR1 and CDR2 are SGDLS and YYNGEE. The trim removed 4 bases at V and 4 bases at J, leaving 5 bases unmatched. The CDR3 is 14 residues long. CDR3 amino acids: CASSPGQGADTQYF. The CDR3 DNA is TGTGCCAGCAGCCCCGGACAGGGAGCAGATACGCAGTATTTT.

The rearrangement links TRBV6-4 to TRBJ1-3, with 7 bases aligning to TRBD1. The germline V gene encodes CDR1 MRHNA and CDR2 SNTAGT. The CDR3 loop spans 16 amino acids. Unmatched junction bases numbered 13, after V lost 11 bases and J lost 0 bases. As DNA, the CDR3 is TGTGCCCGGAGGGGGCGCTTCCTCGTCTCTGGAAACACCATATATTTT. This codes for CARRGRFLVSGNTIYF.

The chain employs TRBV6-5 and TRBJ2-1, with D unresolved. There are 12 residues in the CDR3. CDR1 is MNHEY, CDR2 SVGAGI, per germline. V was trimmed by 6 bases and J by 1 base, leaving 4 bases between them. The CDR3, as DNA: TGTGCCAGCAGCCAGTCCTACAATGAGCAGTTCTTC. As protein: CASSQSYNEQFF.

This clone was observed a few times. The chain has TRBV30 and TRBJ1-6; D ambiguous. V shed 2 bases and J shed 0 bases, with 11 bases lying between them. CDR3 length: 16 amino acids. Germline CDR1 and CDR2: GTSNPN and SVGIG (reference sequence). In DNA, the CDR3 is TGTGCCTGGAGTTTTCACGGGAGCTCCTATAATTCACCCCTCCACTTT. It encodes CAWSFHGSSYNSPLHF.

The chain recombines TRBV24-1 with TRBJ2-3; 12 bases align to TRBD2. Germline V gene sequence: CDR1 KGHDR, CDR2 SFDVKD. V was pared by 1 base and J by 2 bases, with 6 bases of the junction left unmatched. The CDR3 is 18 amino acids. The chain's CDR3 is CATSDFYGLAGNTDTQYF. The CDR3 nucleotides are TGTGCCACCAGTGATTTCTACGGACTAGCGGGGAACACAGATACGCAGTATTTT.

This chain connects TRBV19 to TRBJ1-3; D gene ambiguous. V was pared by 7 bases and J by 0 bases, with 10 bases between. Looked up from germline, CDR1 is LNHDA and CDR2 is SQIVND (reference sequence). CDR3 length: 14 residues. CDR3 nucleotides: TGTGCCAGTACCTCTTCACTCTCTGGAAACACCATATATTTT. Amino acids: CASTSSLSGNTIYF.

This clone appeared once. This chain uses TRBV27 with TRBJ1-2, with D unresolved. There are 15 residues in the CDR3. Trimming took off 2 bases at V and 6 bases at J, with 16 bases between the two ends. Germline assignment: CDR1 MNHEY and CDR2 SMNVEV (reference sequence). The CDR3 loop reads CASSLTPGLTDGYTF. The CDR3 coding sequence is TGTGCCAGCAGTTTAACCCCAGGACTGACCGATGGCTACACCTTC.

This chain uses TRBV7-2 with TRBJ2-5, with D tentatively TRBD1 (6 bases). V gave up 1 base and J gave up 4 bases, with 16 bases separating them. This CDR3 spans 16 amino acids. The germline V gene encodes CDR1 SGHTA and CDR2 FQGNSA. The CDR3 DNA reads TGTGCCAGCAGCTTAGGAGGGGGATCTAGAGGAGAGACCCAGTACTTC. Amino acid sequence: CASSLGGGSRGETQYF.

This sequence joins TRBV11-2 and TRBJ2-7; the D gene is possibly TRBD2 (6 bases). Trimming cost V 4 bases and J 4 bases, with 20 bases left between them. The CDR3 is made up of 16 amino acids. Germline V gene lookup returns CDR1 SGHAT and CDR2 FQNNGV. CDR3 coding DNA: TGTGCCAGCAGCTACCATCCCGGGACTTCCGTTTACGAGCAGTACTTC. This gives the protein CASSYHPGTSVYEQYF.

The rearrangement links TRBV24-1 to TRBJ2-1, with TRBD2 matching 7 bases. The CDR3 contains 18 residues. J gave up 3 bases and V 2 bases, and 12 bases lay outside the gene matches. In germline, CDR1 is KGHDR, CDR2 SFDVKD. The CDR3 nucleotides are TGTGCCACCAGTGATTCTGGGGGTGGTAGCGGGTTCTACAATGAGCAGTTCTTC. Translation gives CATSDSGGGSGFYNEQFF.

The J gene is TRBJ2-6, the V gene TRBV5-6, with a tentative D call TRBD2 (6 bases). Germline V gives CDR1 SGHDT, CDR2 YYEEEE. Trimming removed 4 bases from V and 4 bases from J, with 12 bases in between. This CDR3 contains 15 residues. CDR3 region: CASSLGGAGANVLTF. The CDR3 nucleotides read TGTGCCAGCAGCCTTGGAGGGGCCGGGGCCAACGTCCTGACTTTC.

The chain joins TRBV24-1 to TRBJ2-1; the D gene is possibly TRBD2 (5 bases). V lost 4 bases, J lost 7 bases, and 16 bases lay in between. This CDR3 has 15 residues. CDR1 KGHDR and CDR2 SFDVKD come from the germline V gene. The CDR3 reads CATSDRGLEVNEQFF. In nucleotides, the CDR3 is TGTGCCACCAGTGACCGGGGATTAGAGGTTAATGAGCAGTTCTTC.

V usage is TRBV5-8 and J usage is TRBJ2-2, with unresolved D. Trimming cost V 5 bases and J 1 base, with 9 bases left between them. The CDR3 contains 14 residues. Looked up from germline, CDR1 is SGHTS and CDR2 is YDEGEE. CDR3: CASSFRMNTGELFF. The CDR3 DNA follows: TGTGCCAGCAGTTTCAGGATGAACACCGGGGAGCTGTTTTTT.

The chain joins TRBV10-2 to TRBJ1-2; no clear D gene. Trimming removed 4 bases from V and 1 base from J, with 10 bases in between. The CDR3 is 14 residues long. CDR1 and CDR2 from the germline V gene are WSHSY and SAAADI. CDR3 region: CASSGTDYNYGYTF. In nucleotides, the CDR3 is TGCGCCAGCAGTGGGACGGACTATAACTATGGCTACACCTTC.

The rearrangement links TRBV27 to TRBJ1-6; weak D call: TRBD1 (6 bases). This CDR3 is built from 14 residues. Between the trimmed V and J ends, which lost 7 bases and 10 bases, there was a span of 17 bases. Germline CDR1 MNHEY, CDR2 SMNVEV (reference sequence). The CDR3 loop is CASNPHRDNSPLHF. CDR3 bases: TGTGCCAGCAATCCCCACCGGGACAACTCACCCCTCCACTTT.

The chain joins TRBV7-9 to TRBJ1-5; D is unresolved. The CDR3 runs 18 residues. The V gene lost 1 base and the J gene lost 0 bases, with 16 bases spanning the gap. Germline assignment: CDR1 SEHNR and CDR2 FQNEAQ (reference sequence). The CDR3 sequence: CASSLGSGETYSNQPQHF. Here the CDR3 DNA reads TGTGCCAGCAGCTTAGGTAGTGGGGAGACCTATAGCAATCAGCCCCAGCATTTT.